This TCR beta chain was recorded in a study of blood T cell repertoires in COVID-19. Overall study context: Sources were T cells, B-cell-depleted T cells, or PBMCs; the material itself was cDNA or gDNA.

Germline lookup yields CDR1 LGHDT and CDR2 YNNKEL (reference sequence). CDR3 length: 15 amino acids. V lost 1 base and J 3 bases, leaving 12 bases between the germline ends. The repertoire was sequenced with immunoSEQ multiplex PCR; TCRdb's copy has only in-frame clones and lacks some. The sample has more than 300,000 clones; 89% are singletons. Sequencing was carried out using peripheral blood. The chain couples TRBV3-1 (or the pseudogene TRBV3-2) to TRBJ2-5; D is unclear. The source of this sequence is a woman under 40 with COVID-19, enrolled during active disease. The DNA of the CDR3 is TGTGCCAGCAGCCAAGGTTGGTCCCCTAAAGAGACCCAGTACTTC. As protein: CASSQGWSPKETQYF.